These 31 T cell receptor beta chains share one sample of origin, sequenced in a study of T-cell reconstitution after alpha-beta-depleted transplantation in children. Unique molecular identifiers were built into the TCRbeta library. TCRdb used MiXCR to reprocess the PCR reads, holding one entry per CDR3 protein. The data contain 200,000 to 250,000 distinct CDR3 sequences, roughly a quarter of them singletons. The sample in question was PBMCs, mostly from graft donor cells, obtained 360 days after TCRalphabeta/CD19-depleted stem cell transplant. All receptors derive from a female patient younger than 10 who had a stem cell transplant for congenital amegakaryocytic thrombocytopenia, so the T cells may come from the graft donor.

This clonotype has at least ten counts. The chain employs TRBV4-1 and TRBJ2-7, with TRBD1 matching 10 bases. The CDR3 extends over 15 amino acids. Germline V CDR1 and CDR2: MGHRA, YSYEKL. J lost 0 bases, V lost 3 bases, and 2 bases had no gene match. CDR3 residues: CASSQGQGTSYEQYF. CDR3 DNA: TGCGCCAGCAGCCAGGGACAGGGGACCTCCTACGAGCAGTACTTC.

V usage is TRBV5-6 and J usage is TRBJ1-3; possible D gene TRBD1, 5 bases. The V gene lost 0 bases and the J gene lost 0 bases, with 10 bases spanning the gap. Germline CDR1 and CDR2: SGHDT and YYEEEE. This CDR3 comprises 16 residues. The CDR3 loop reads CASSLGQPYSGNTIYF. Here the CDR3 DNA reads TGTGCCAGCAGCTTGGGACAGCCATACTCTGGAAACACCATATATTTT.

CDR3 in amino acids: CATSRDQASYEQYF. In DNA form, the CDR3 reads TGTGCCACCAGCAGAGATCAGGCCTCCTACGAGCAGTACTTC. The gene calls are TRBV15 and TRBJ2-7; D not certain. This CDR3 is 14 amino acids long. The V end was cut by 0 bases, the J end by 0 bases, with 6 bases between. CDR1 is LNHNV, CDR2 YYDKDF, per germline (reference sequence).

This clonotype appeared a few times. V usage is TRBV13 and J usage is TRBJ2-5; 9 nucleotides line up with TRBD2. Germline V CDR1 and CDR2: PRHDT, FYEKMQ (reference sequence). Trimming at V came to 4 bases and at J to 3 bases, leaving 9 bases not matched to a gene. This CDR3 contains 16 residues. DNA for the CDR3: TGTGCCAGCAGCTACAACGGGCCTAGCGGGAAAGAGACCCAGTACTTC. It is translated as CASSYNGPSGKETQYF.

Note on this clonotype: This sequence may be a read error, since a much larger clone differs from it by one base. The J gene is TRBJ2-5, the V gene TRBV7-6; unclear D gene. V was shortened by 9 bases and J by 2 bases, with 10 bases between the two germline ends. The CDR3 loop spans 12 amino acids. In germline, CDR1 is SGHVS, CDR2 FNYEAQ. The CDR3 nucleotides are TGTGCCAGGAGCGAATTACAAGAGACCCAGTACTTC. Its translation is CARSELQETQYF.

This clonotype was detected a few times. This CDR3 is CASSQDRDGTDFMNTEAFF. The CDR3 DNA is TGTGCCAGCAGCCAAGATCGGGACGGGACTGATTTTATGAACACTGAAGCTTTCTTT. The rearrangement links TRBV3-1 to TRBJ1-1, with D tentatively TRBD1 (5 bases). In germline, CDR1 is LGHDT, CDR2 YNNKEL (reference sequence). Trimming took off 0 bases at V and 0 bases at J, with 20 bases between the two ends. The CDR3 is 19 amino acids.

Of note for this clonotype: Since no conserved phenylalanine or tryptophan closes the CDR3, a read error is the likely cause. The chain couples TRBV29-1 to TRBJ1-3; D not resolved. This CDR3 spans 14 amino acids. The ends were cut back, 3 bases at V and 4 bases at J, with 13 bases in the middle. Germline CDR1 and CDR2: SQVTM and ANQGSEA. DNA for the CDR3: TGCAGCGTTGAGGAGTCGCCGGGGGGAAACACCATATATGTT. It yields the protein CSVEESPGGNTIYV.

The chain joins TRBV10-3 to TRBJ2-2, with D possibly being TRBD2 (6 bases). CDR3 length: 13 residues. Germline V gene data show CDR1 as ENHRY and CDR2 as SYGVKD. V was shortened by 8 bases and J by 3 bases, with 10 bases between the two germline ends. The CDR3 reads CAIGLPDTGELFF. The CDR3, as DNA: TGTGCCATCGGACTACCGGACACCGGGGAGCTGTTTTTT.

This CDR3 is CASSRDRSSYNSPLHF. The CDR3 nucleotides are TGTGCCAGCAGTCGGGACAGGAGCTCCTATAATTCACCCCTCCACTTT. This sequence joins TRBV6-1 and TRBJ1-6, with TRBD1 identical over 8 bases. Germline assignment: CDR1 MNHNS and CDR2 SASEGT. The CDR3 contains 16 residues. Losses at the gene ends were 5 bases for V and 0 bases for J; bases not matched to a gene: 3.

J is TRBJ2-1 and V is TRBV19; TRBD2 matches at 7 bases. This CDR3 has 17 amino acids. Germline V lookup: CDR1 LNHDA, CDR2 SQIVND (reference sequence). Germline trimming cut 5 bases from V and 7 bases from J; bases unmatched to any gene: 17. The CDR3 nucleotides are TGTGCCAGTAGTCCCCAGGCTAGCGGAGTCCTGGGGAATGAGCAGTTCTTC. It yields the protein CASSPQASGVLGNEQFF. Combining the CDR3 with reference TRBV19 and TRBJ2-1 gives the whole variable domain DGGITQSPKYLFRKEGQNVTLSCEQNLNHDAMYWYRQDPGQGLRLIYYSQIVNDFQKGDIAEGYSVSREKKESFPLTVTSAQKNPTAFYLCASSPQASGVLGNEQFFGPGTRLTVL.

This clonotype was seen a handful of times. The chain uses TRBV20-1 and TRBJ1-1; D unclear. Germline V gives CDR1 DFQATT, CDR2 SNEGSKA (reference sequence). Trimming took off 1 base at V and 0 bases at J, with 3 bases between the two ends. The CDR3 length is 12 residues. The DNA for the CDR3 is TGCAGTGCTAGAGTGGTGAACACTGAAGCTTTCTTT. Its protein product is CSARVVNTEAFF.

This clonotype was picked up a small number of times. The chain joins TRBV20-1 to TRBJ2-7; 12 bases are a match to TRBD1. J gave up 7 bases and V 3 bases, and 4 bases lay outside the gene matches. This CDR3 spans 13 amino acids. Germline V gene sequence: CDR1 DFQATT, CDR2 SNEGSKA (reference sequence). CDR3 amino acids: CSARGQGAGEQYF. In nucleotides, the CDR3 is TGCAGTGCTAGGGGACAGGGGGCAGGGGAGCAGTACTTC.

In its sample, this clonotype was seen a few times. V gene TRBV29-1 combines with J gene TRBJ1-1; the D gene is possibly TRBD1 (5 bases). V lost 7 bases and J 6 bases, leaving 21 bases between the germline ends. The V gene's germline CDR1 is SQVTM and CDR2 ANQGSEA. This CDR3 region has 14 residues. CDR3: CSARRDFTDAEAFF. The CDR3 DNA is TGCAGCGCTCGCCGGGACTTTACCGACGCTGAAGCTTTCTTT. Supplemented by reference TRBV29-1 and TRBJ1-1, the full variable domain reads SAVISQKPSRDICQRGTSLTIQCQVDSQVTMMFWYRQQPGQSLTLIATANQGSEATYESGFVIDKFPISRPNLTFSTLTVSNMSPEDSSIYLCSARRDFTDAEAFFGQGTRLTVV.

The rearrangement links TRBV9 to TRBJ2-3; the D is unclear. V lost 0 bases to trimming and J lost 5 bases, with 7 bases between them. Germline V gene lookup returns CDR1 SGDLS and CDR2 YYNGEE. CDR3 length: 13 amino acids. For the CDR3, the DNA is TGTGCCAGCAGCGTAGGCCAGAAAGATACGCAGTATTTT. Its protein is CASSVGQKDTQYF.

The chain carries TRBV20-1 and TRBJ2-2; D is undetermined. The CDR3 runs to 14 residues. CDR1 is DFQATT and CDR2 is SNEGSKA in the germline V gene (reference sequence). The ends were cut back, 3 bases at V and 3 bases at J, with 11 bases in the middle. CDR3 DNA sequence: TGCAGTGCTAGTAGTAAAAGCTACACCGGGGAGCTGTTTTTT. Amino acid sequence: CSASSKSYTGELFF.

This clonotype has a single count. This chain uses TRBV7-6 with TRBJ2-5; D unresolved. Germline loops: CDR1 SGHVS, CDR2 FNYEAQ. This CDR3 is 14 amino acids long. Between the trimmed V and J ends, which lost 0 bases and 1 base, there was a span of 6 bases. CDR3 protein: CASSLAMIQETQYF. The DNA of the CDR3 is TGTGCCAGCAGCTTAGCGATGATCCAAGAGACCCAGTACTTC.

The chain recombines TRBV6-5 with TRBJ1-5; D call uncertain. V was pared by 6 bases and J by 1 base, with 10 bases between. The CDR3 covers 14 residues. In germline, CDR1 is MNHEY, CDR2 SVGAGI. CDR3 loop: CASSRRDSNQPQHF. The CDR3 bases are TGTGCCAGCAGCCGCCGCGACAGCAATCAGCCCCAGCATTTT.

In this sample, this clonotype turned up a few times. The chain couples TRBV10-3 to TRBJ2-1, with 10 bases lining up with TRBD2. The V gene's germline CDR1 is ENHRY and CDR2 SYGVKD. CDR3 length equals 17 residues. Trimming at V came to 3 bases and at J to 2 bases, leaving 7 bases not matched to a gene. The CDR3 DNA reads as TGTGCCATCAGTGAAAGGATTAGCGGGGGGACCTACAATGAGCAGTTCTTC. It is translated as CAISERISGGTYNEQFF.

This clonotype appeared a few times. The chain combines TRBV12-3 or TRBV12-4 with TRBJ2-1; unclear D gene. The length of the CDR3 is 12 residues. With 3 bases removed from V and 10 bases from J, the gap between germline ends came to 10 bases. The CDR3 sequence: CASSFYIWEQFF. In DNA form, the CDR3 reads TGTGCCAGCAGTTTTTACATTTGGGAGCAGTTCTTC.

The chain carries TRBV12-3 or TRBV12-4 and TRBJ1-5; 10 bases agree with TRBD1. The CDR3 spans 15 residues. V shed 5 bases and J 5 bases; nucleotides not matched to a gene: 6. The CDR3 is CASSQLTGGHQPQHF. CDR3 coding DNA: TGTGCCAGCAGTCAACTGACAGGGGGCCATCAGCCCCAGCATTTT.

CDR3 loop: CASISAGKEGKLFF. CDR3 nucleotides: TGTGCCAGCATTTCGGCAGGGAAGGAGGGAAAACTGTTTTTT. The V and J genes are TRBV25-1 and TRBJ1-4, with D possibly TRBD1 on 5 matching bases. The V end lost 7 bases, the J end lost 10 bases, and 19 bases lay between the germline ends. The CDR3 sequence is 14 residues long. Germline CDR1 reads MGHDK; CDR2 reads SYGVNS.

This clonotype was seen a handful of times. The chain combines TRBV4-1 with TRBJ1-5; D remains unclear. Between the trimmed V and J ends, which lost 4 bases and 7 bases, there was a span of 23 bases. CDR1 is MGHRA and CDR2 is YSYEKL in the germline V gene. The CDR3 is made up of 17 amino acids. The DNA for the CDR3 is TGCGCCAGCAGCCTCTCGGGAGGACGTATGGCTAGGCAGCCCCAGCATTTT. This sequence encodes CASSLSGGRMARQPQHF.

The CDR3 coding sequence is TGCAGTGCTAGTGGGCTAGCGGGAGCTACCACAGATACGCAGTATTTT. It translates to CSASGLAGATTDTQYF. This chain links TRBV20-1 with TRBJ2-3; 10 bases match TRBD2. Germline CDR1 and CDR2: DFQATT and SNEGSKA (reference sequence). The junction had 8 bases not matched to a gene; V was cut back by 3 bases and J by 2 bases. The CDR3 is made up of 16 amino acids.

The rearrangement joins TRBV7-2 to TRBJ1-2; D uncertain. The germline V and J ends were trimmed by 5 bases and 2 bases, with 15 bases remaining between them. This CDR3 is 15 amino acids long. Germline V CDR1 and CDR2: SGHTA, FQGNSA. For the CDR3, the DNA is TGTGCCAGCAGCGAACGTAGCGGGGTGAACTATGGCTACACCTTC. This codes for CASSERSGVNYGYTF.

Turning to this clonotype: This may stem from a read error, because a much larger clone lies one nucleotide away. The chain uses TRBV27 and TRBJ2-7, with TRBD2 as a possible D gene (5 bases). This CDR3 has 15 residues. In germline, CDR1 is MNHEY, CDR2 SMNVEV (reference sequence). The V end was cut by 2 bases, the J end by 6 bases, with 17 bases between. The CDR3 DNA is TGTGCCAGCAGTTTAAGGGCGGCCCCGGACTGCGAGCAGTACTTC. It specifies CASSLRAAPDCEQYF.

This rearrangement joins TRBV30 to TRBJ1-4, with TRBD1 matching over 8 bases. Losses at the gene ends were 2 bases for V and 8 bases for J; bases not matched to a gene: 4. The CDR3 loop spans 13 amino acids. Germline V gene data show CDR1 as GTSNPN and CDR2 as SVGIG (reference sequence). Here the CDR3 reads CAWSPDRGEKLFF. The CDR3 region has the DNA TGTGCCTGGAGTCCAGACAGGGGCGAAAAACTGTTTTTT.

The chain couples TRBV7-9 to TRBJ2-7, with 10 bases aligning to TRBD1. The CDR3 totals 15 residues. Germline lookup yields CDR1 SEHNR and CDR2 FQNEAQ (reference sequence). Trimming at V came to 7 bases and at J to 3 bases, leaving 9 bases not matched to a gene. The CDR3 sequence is CASTREGQGIYEQYF. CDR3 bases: TGTGCCAGCACCCGTGAGGGACAGGGGATCTACGAGCAGTACTTC.

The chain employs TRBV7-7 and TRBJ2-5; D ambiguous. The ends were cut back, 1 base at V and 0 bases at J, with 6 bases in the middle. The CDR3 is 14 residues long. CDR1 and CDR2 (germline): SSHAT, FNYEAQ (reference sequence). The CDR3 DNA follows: TGTGCCAGCAGCTTAGAAGGGTACCAAGAGACCCAGTACTTC. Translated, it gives CASSLEGYQETQYF.

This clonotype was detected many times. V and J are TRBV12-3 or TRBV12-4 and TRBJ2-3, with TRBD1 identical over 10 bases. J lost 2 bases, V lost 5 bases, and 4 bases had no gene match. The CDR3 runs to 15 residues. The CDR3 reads CASSTDRGDTDTQYF. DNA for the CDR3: TGTGCCAGCAGTACGGACAGGGGGGACACAGATACGCAGTATTTT.

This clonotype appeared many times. CDR3 loop: CSARAHPSTEAFF. The CDR3, as DNA: TGCAGTGCTAGGGCTCATCCTTCCACTGAAGCTTTCTTT. This chain uses TRBV20-1 with TRBJ1-1, with D unclear. The CDR3 loop spans 13 amino acids. Trimming removed 3 bases at V and 4 bases at J, with 12 bases between. Germline assignment: CDR1 DFQATT and CDR2 SNEGSKA (reference sequence).

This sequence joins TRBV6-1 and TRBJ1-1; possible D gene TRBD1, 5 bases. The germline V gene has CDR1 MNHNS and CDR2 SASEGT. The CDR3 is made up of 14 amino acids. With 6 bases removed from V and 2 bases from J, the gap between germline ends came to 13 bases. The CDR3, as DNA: TGTGCCAGCAGCAGTTACACAGGCAACACTGAAGCTTTCTTT. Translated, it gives CASSSYTGNTEAFF.